This TCR beta chain is from a study of cytomegalovirus exposure and HLA in healthy donors. Findings of the study overall: Sequencing artifact likely explains a cluster of highly shared sequence variants.

60 Vbeta and 13 Jbeta primers were used in PCR. Some clones are missing from TCRdb's copy, which holds only in-frame ones; the method was immunoSEQ multiplex PCR. The sample carries 55,000 to 85,000 clones, more than 75% recorded once. Germline V gene data show CDR1 as SEHNR and CDR2 as FQNEAQ (reference sequence). This CDR3 has 13 amino acids. The trim removed 2 bases at V and 3 bases at J, leaving 1 base unmatched. Comment on this clone: The antigen is undetermined.

The genes are TRBV7-9 and TRBJ2-7; 7 positions match TRBD1. The specimen was PBMCs. The clonotype was recovered from a man aged 18 to 29 in good health and CMV-seropositive. DNA of the CDR3: TGTGCCAGCAGCTTATGGGACAGCTACGAGCAGTACTTC. Protein: CASSLWDSYEQYF.